Sequencing of this TCR beta chain was carried out in a study of OX40 agonist ivuxolimab in advanced cancers. In the study overall: Therapy given before enrollment (anti-PD-1, anti-PD-L1 or anti-CTLA-4) was allowed, and roughly 41% had some.

Germline CDR1 reads MNHEY; CDR2 reads SVGAGI. Unmatched junction bases numbered 6, after V lost 0 bases and J lost 4 bases. The CDR3 is made up of 15 amino acids. Sequencing was performed with immunoSEQ multiplex PCR; in TCRdb, only in-frame clones are kept and a portion is missing. Of about 70,000 clones in the sample, about 86% were seen once. V usage is TRBV6-5 and J usage is TRBJ2-7; 7 bases are shared with TRBD1. The origin of this receptor is an adult with an advanced solid tumor such as melanoma, head and neck, liver or kidney cancer. The sequencing here drew on CD4+ or CD8+ T cells sorted from blood, taken in a trial of the OX40 agonist ivuxolimab. CDR3 nucleotide sequence: TGTGCCAGCAGTTACTCGAGGCAGGGGGATTACGAGCAGTACTTC. Translating gives CASSYSRQGDYEQYF.